Listed below are T cell receptor beta chains from one sample, sequenced in a study of T cell changes during pregnancy in multiple sclerosis. Using immunoSEQ multiplex PCR, the repertoire was profiled, and TCRdb retains in-frame clones only, with some absent. This sample has about 110,000 clones, with approximately 90% found just once. Sequencing used peripheral blood, obtained after pregnancy. The source of these receptors is a female donor with multiple sclerosis, enrolled in a pregnancy study. Each CDR3 is given with its conserved first and last residue. Some rows have no size entry. The others give once, few or many, or a class for an expanded clone.

>TRBV25-1|once
CASSDDSGRYGYTF
>TRBV5-8|few
CASSPGRSPNQPQHF
>TRBV4-1|.
CASSQDLAGGPTGELFF
>TRBV4-1|.
CASSPGGWGELFF
>TRBV9|.
CASSEGGQQLLISPTQHF
>TRBV29-1|.
CSLSRDYGYTF
>TRBV6-6|.
CASRVGQRYEQYF
>TRBV9|.
CASSAGGGPYEQYF
>TRBV29-1|.
CSVLLSSAGANVLTF
>TRBV5-1|.
CASRTAGTGVNEQYF
>TRBV25-1|.
CASSGWSGEETQYF
>TRBV6-5|.
CASSYSTGDGYTF
>TRBV7-7|once
CASSGGGDEQFF
>TRBV7-2|.
CASSPRVALNNEQFF
>TRBV29-1|.
CSVESGFPGGNTDTQYF
>TRBV2|few
CASSGTGVNTEAFF
>TRBV11-2|.
CASSARQGVTEAFF
>TRBV2|.
CASYEGRDYGYTF
>TRBV5-1|.
CASSLLGGANVLTF
>TRBV18|.
CASSLQGDSAEQYF
>TRBV18|.
CASSPATDNSPLHF
>TRBV5-6|.
CASSTADRGGRQPQHF
>TRBV10-3|.
CAISEPRLAGGHTRSQANTGELFF
>TRBV19|.
CACGPGNEQFF
>TRBV9|.
CASSRDTDTQYF
>TRBV5-1|.
CASSTGQGAGTNEKLFF
>TRBV27|.
CASAPGLVPYEQYF
>TRBV6-5|.
CASRAGGGTEAFF
>TRBV5-8|.
CASNTVGETQYF
>TRBV18|once
CASSPVGGSGEQYF
>TRBV7-6|.
CARRGGSHTTRANYGYTF